This is a list of T cell receptor beta chains from one sample in a study of immune heterogeneity within non-small cell lung tumors. One entry per CDR3 protein, called by TCRdb with MiXCR from the multiplex PCR reads. The table lists tens of thousands of distinct CDR3 sequences, around 30% of them singletons, with roughly 4.3% in the top ten. Sequencing was carried out using lung tumor tissue. These receptors all stem from a man in his forties or fifties with non-small cell lung cancer. CDR3s include the opening cysteine and the closing phenylalanine or tryptophan. Fields, in order: D gene, clone size, J gene, V gene, CDR3 DNA, CDR3 protein. D genes are given only for firm matches. Clone size is not always given. Where it is, it says once, few, many or a class for expanded clones.

D: NA; size: NA; J: TRBJ2-3; V: TRBV14; DNA: TGTGCCAGCAGCCCTCCTTGGGGGCGAGCTAGCACAGATACGCAGTATTTT; CDR3: CASSPPWGRASTDTQYF
D: NA; size: many; J: TRBJ1-1; V: TRBV6-2/TRBV6-3; DNA: TGTGCCAGCAGTTACGGGGAAGGCCGTGAAGCTTTCTTT; CDR3: CASSYGEGREAFF
D: NA; size: NA; J: TRBJ1-5; V: TRBV20-1; DNA: TGCAGTGCTAGAGGCAGGGGCTACAATAATCCCCAGCATTTT; CDR3: CSARGRGYNNPQHF
D: NA; size: medium-sized; J: TRBJ1-2; V: TRBV27; DNA: TGTGCCAGCAGTTTACAACAGGGTCTTCCCTATGGCTACACCTTC; CDR3: CASSLQQGLPYGYTF
D: TRBD2; size: few; J: TRBJ2-2; V: TRBV20-1; DNA: TGCAGTGCCAATCGCGGGGGGTTGGGCGGGGAGCTGTTTTTT; CDR3: CSANRGGLGGELFF
D: NA; size: many; J: TRBJ2-7; V: TRBV11-3; DNA: TGTGCCAGCAGCCCCGGGCGGTGGGGTTCCTCCTACGAGCAGTACTTC; CDR3: CASSPGRWGSSYEQYF
D: TRBD1; size: few; J: TRBJ2-2; V: TRBV20-1; DNA: TGCAGTGCTGCCGACTACCGGGACAGGGGGCACACCGGGGAGCTGTTTTTT; CDR3: CSAADYRDRGHTGELFF
D: NA; size: NA; J: TRBJ2-7; V: TRBV30; DNA: TGTGCCTGGAGTCAAAGTCGGGGGGCCCGCCGGGTGAACGAGCAGTACTTC; CDR3: CAWSQSRGARRVNEQYF
D: NA; size: NA; J: TRBJ2-1; V: TRBV20-1; DNA: TGCAGTGCTAGATCGGGACCGAGAGATAACAATGAGCAGTTCTTC; CDR3: CSARSGPRDNNEQFF
D: TRBD1; size: NA; J: TRBJ2-5; V: TRBV20-1; DNA: TGCAGTGCTTTGACGGGACAGACGTACCAAGAGACCCAGTACTTC; CDR3: CSALTGQTYQETQYF
D: TRBD1; size: many; J: TRBJ1-6; V: TRBV11-3; DNA: TGTGCCAGCAGCAGACGGGACAGGGAGAATTCACCCCTCCACTTT; CDR3: CASSRRDRENSPLHF
D: NA; size: NA; J: TRBJ2-1; V: TRBV4-1; DNA: TGCGCCAGCAGCCTATTCCGGGACCGAAACTACAATGAGCAGTTCTTC; CDR3: CASSLFRDRNYNEQFF
D: NA; size: many; J: TRBJ1-1; V: TRBV11-3; DNA: TGTGCCAGCAGCTTTCAGGGGATAGGAGCTTTCTTT; CDR3: CASSFQGIGAFF
D: NA; size: NA; J: TRBJ2-1; V: TRBV5-8; DNA: TGTGCCAGCAATCGGGGTCTTGAGCAGTTCTTC; CDR3: CASNRGLEQFF
D: NA; size: many; J: TRBJ1-5; V: TRBV19; DNA: TGTGCCAGTAGTATCCAGGGGAACAATCAGCCCCAGCATTTT; CDR3: CASSIQGNNQPQHF
D: NA; size: few; J: TRBJ1-2; V: TRBV4-1; DNA: TGCGCCAGCAGCCAAGAAAGGGCCAGGGGCGGCTACACCTTC; CDR3: CASSQERARGGYTF
D: NA; size: medium-sized; J: TRBJ2-2; V: TRBV12-3/TRBV12-4; DNA: TGTGCCAGCAGTTTAAAGCGGGCGAACACCGGGGAGCTGTTTTTT; CDR3: CASSLKRANTGELFF
D: NA; size: many; J: TRBJ2-7; V: TRBV11-3; DNA: TGTGCCAGCAGCTTAGGACAAAGAGAGCAGTACTTC; CDR3: CASSLGQREQYF
D: TRBD2; size: NA; J: TRBJ2-7; V: TRBV4-1; DNA: TGCGCCAGCAGCCAAGGGATGACTAGCGCAGCACTCGAGCGGTACTTC; CDR3: CASSQGMTSAALERYF
D: TRBD1; size: NA; J: TRBJ2-2; V: TRBV19; DNA: TGTGCCAGTAGTCCAAGCCGGACAGGGTACACCGGGGAGCTGTTTTTT; CDR3: CASSPSRTGYTGELFF
D: NA; size: medium-sized; J: TRBJ1-5; V: TRBV6-5; DNA: TGTGCCAGCAGTTACTCGGCCCAGGGGCGGGATCAGCCCCAGCATTTT; CDR3: CASSYSAQGRDQPQHF
D: NA; size: medium-sized; J: TRBJ2-1; V: TRBV6-1; DNA: TGTGCCAGCAGTGAAAGAGGAAACTACAATGAGCAGTTCTTC; CDR3: CASSERGNYNEQFF
D: NA; size: few; J: TRBJ2-7; V: TRBV10-3; DNA: TGTGCCATCAGTGTGGGGGCGGGTTATTCCTACGAGCAGTACTTC; CDR3: CAISVGAGYSYEQYF
D: NA; size: medium-sized; J: TRBJ2-1; V: TRBV18; DNA: TGTGCCAGCTCACCCGAAAGAAATGAGCAGTTCTTC; CDR3: CASSPERNEQFF
D: NA; size: NA; J: TRBJ1-5; V: TRBV6-1; DNA: TGTGGCAGCAGTCCGGGTGGGGACAATCAGCCCCAGCATTTT; CDR3: CGSSPGGDNQPQHF
D: NA; size: few; J: TRBJ1-1; V: TRBV20-1; DNA: TGCAGTGCTAGGGTTAACAGAAACACTGAAGCTTTCTTT; CDR3: CSARVNRNTEAFF
D: NA; size: many; J: TRBJ1-2; V: TRBV19; DNA: TGTGCCAGTAGTATAATGGGGGGACACTTCTATGGCTACACCTTC; CDR3: CASSIMGGHFYGYTF
D: TRBD1; size: NA; J: TRBJ2-3; V: TRBV13; DNA: TGTGCCAGCAGCTTAAGGGACAGGGACACAGATACGCAGTATTTT; CDR3: CASSLRDRDTDTQYF
D: NA; size: many; J: TRBJ1-2; V: TRBV4-1; DNA: TGCGCCAGCAGCCAAGATCGGGGGGAGTTTAACTATGGCTACACCTTC; CDR3: CASSQDRGEFNYGYTF
D: NA; size: many; J: TRBJ2-7; V: TRBV20-1; DNA: TGCAGTGCTAGCGACTACCTGTCCTACGAGCAGTACTTC; CDR3: CSASDYLSYEQYF
D: TRBD1; size: NA; J: TRBJ2-3; V: TRBV18; DNA: TGTGCCAGCTCAACAACAGGGGTTGGAGATACGCAGTATTTT; CDR3: CASSTTGVGDTQYF
D: TRBD2; size: few; J: TRBJ2-7; V: TRBV7-9; DNA: TGTGCCAGCAGCTTAGGTCGTCTAGCGGGACATAAAGAGCAGTACTTC; CDR3: CASSLGRLAGHKEQYF
D: NA; size: few; J: TRBJ2-2; V: TRBV18; DNA: TGTGCCAGCTCACCACCGCCCGGGACAGGTCCTCGTCGGGGGGTCACCGGGGAGCTGTTTTTT; CDR3: CASSPPPGTGPRRGVTGELFF
D: NA; size: NA; J: TRBJ2-5; V: TRBV12-3/TRBV12-4; DNA: TGTGCCAGCAGACAAGGGGGAACAGGAGAGCAAGAGACCCAGTACTTC; CDR3: CASRQGGTGEQETQYF
D: NA; size: many; J: TRBJ1-2; V: TRBV9; DNA: TGTGCCAGCAGCGCCAGGGGCTCCTTACGGGGCTACACCTTC; CDR3: CASSARGSLRGYTF
D: TRBD2; size: NA; J: TRBJ2-1; V: TRBV4-3; DNA: TGCGCCAGCAGCCTCAACAGCGGGAGGGCACTGGAGGAGCAGTTCTTC; CDR3: CASSLNSGRALEEQFF
D: NA; size: NA; J: TRBJ1-3; V: TRBV7-9; DNA: TGTGCCAGTCGTTACAACTCTGGAAACACCATATATTTT; CDR3: CASRYNSGNTIYF
D: NA; size: many; J: TRBJ1-3; V: TRBV19; DNA: TGTGCCAGTAGTAGTATCCTCTCTGGAAACACCATATATTTT; CDR3: CASSSILSGNTIYF